The clone carrying this T cell receptor (beta chain) was detected only a few times. TCRdb analysed the 5' RACE reads with MiXCR anew, one entry per CDR3 protein. Of about 290,000 distinct CDR3 sequences in the sample, approximately 15% were seen once. This sample is drawn from a study of T-cell memory formation after mild COVID-19. The germline V gene encodes CDR1 SGHAT and CDR2 FQNNGV. The junction had 10 bases not matched to a gene; V was cut back by 1 base and J by 8 bases. There are 15 residues in the CDR3. The sequencing input was PBMCs or a T cell subset sorted from them (not recorded which). The gene calls are TRBV11-2 and TRBJ1-1; 7 bases agree with TRBD1. The TCR sequence derives from a man between 18 and 29 years old who had mild COVID-19 (a few samples of this study predate the infection). Cell type and time point are not known. The CDR3 DNA follows: TGTGCCAGCAGCTTAGCCTTGACTCGACAGGGCGAAGCTTTCTTT. This sequence encodes CASSLALTRQGEAFF.